Following are 26 T cell receptor beta chains from one sample sequenced in a study of cytomegalovirus exposure and HLA in healthy donors. The PCR employed 60 Vbeta primers together with 13 Jbeta primers. Here immunoSEQ multiplex PCR was the method, and the copy in TCRdb shows in-frame clones only, minus some. The sample includes about 160,000 clones, 60% to 85% seen only once; the top ten take approximately 2.1%. The sample taken for sequencing was PBMCs. Source of these receptors: a man between 45 and 60 years old in good health and CMV-seropositive.

A few counts support this clone. J is TRBJ2-5 and V is TRBV5-1; 8 bases line up with TRBD1. This CDR3 comprises 14 residues. Trimming at V came to 2 bases and at J to 2 bases, leaving 2 bases not matched to a gene. Germline V gives CDR1 SGHRS, CDR2 YFSETQ. The CDR3 DNA follows: TGCGCCAGCAGCTTTAGGACAGGGCAAGAGACCCAGTACTTC. The encoded protein is CASSFRTGQETQYF.

A few counts support this clone. The chain joins TRBV7-6 to TRBJ2-1; the D is unclear. Germline CDR1 and CDR2: SGHVS and FNYEAQ. The CDR3 consists of 13 residues. The V and J ends lost 0 bases and 3 bases respectively, with 3 bases between them. DNA for the CDR3: TGTGCCAGCAGCTTAGCTATCTACAATGAGCAGTTCTTC. It translates to CASSLAIYNEQFF.

The chain couples TRBV10-3 to TRBJ2-7; 9 bases are a match to TRBD2. Unmatched junction bases numbered 4, after V lost 0 bases and J lost 4 bases. The CDR3 is made up of 15 amino acids. Germline CDR1 is ENHRY and CDR2 is SYGVKD. The CDR3 loop is CAISESSGGQYEQYF. In nucleotides, the CDR3 is TGTGCCATCAGTGAGTCAAGCGGGGGGCAATACGAGCAGTACTTC.

The chain joins TRBV20-1 to TRBJ2-3; no definite D call. The V and J ends lost 6 bases and 5 bases respectively, with 9 bases between them. The CDR3 extends over 11 amino acids. Germline V gene sequence: CDR1 DFQATT, CDR2 SNEGSKA (reference sequence). The CDR3 here is CSAFPGDTQYF. In DNA, the CDR3 is TGCAGTGCGTTTCCGGGAGATACGCAGTATTTT.

This CDR3 is CASSRGGQWYEQYF. DNA for the CDR3: TGTGCCAGCAGTCGGGGGGGGCAGTGGTACGAGCAGTACTTC. The genes are TRBV2 and TRBJ2-7, with TRBD2 matching over 8 bases. The CDR3 totals 14 residues. Germline CDR1 SNHLY, CDR2 FYNNEI. V shed 5 bases, J shed 4 bases, and the junction held 7 bases outside the gene matches.

In this sample, this clone turned up once. J is TRBJ1-2 and V is TRBV4-1; D gene ambiguous. The CDR3 covers 16 residues. The germline CDR1 and CDR2 sequences are MGHRA and YSYEKL. With 0 bases removed from V and 6 bases from J, the gap between germline ends came to 17 bases. CDR3 sequence reads: CASSQENRPGLNGYTF. The CDR3 DNA reads TGCGCCAGCAGCCAAGAGAACCGTCCGGGTTTGAATGGCTACACCTTC.

With respect to this clone: The sample has other DNA sequences that encode this CDR3 too. This rearrangement joins TRBV30 to TRBJ2-7; 9 bases match TRBD1. Trimming took 3 bases from V and 2 from J; bases not matched to a gene: 5. Germline V CDR1 and CDR2: GTSNPN, SVGIG (reference sequence). The CDR3 is made up of 14 amino acids. CDR3 protein: CAWSPGQGAYEQYF. CDR3 bases: TGTGCCTGGAGCCCGGGACAGGGAGCCTACGAGCAGTACTTC.

The J gene is TRBJ2-7, the V gene TRBV27; D is possibly TRBD1 (6 bases). Trimming removed 4 bases from V and 3 bases from J, with 13 bases in between. Germline CDR1 reads MNHEY; CDR2 reads SMNVEV (reference sequence). The CDR3 totals 14 residues. The CDR3 DNA reads as TGTGCCAGCAGTTATCAGGGGCCTCACTACGAGCAGTACTTC. It translates to CASSYQGPHYEQYF.

This chain uses TRBV6-1 with TRBJ2-5; the match to TRBD2 covers 7 bases. The CDR3 spans 14 residues. V dropped 3 bases and J dropped 5; count of bases not matched to a gene: 6. The germline CDR1 and CDR2 sequences are MNHNS and SASEGT. The CDR3 DNA follows: TGTGCCAGCAGTGACCGGACTAGAGAGGAGACCCAGTACTTC. Translation: CASSDRTREETQYF.

The rearrangement links TRBV2 to TRBJ1-5; 8 bases are shared with TRBD1. Trimming cost V 5 bases and J 7 bases; bases outside gene matches: 10. The CDR3 covers 15 residues. Germline V gene data show CDR1 as SNHLY and CDR2 as FYNNEI. This CDR3 is CASSQGQGAGQPQHF. For the CDR3, the DNA is TGTGCCAGCAGTCAGGGGCAGGGGGCGGGGCAGCCCCAGCATTTT.

The rearrangement joins TRBV7-2 to TRBJ1-5; D gene ambiguous. The CDR3 covers 14 residues. Germline-derived CDR1 and CDR2 are SGHTA and FQGNSA. Trimming pared 1 base from V and 5 bases from J, leaving 9 bases between. The CDR3 DNA sequence: TGTGCCAGCAGCTTAGATTTCCCTTATCAGCCCCAGCATTTT. This gives the protein CASSLDFPYQPQHF.

The chain has TRBV7-9 and TRBJ2-5, with D perhaps matching TRBD1 (6 bases). From germline, CDR1 is SEHNR and CDR2 FQNEAQ (reference sequence). V lost 4 bases and J 3 bases, leaving 9 bases between the germline ends. This CDR3 has 13 residues. The CDR3 sequence: CASSSPGEETQYF. In DNA form, the CDR3 reads TGTGCCAGCAGCTCCCCAGGGGAAGAGACCCAGTACTTC.

The chain couples TRBV6-5 to TRBJ2-1, with 11 bases aligning to TRBD2. This CDR3 has 14 residues. The V and J ends lost 6 bases and 7 bases, in that order; junction bases with no gene match: 5. Germline V gives CDR1 MNHEY, CDR2 SVGAGI. The CDR3 DNA sequence: TGTGCCAGCAGGCCTAGCGGGGGGCATAATGAGCAGTTCTTC. It codes for CASRPSGGHNEQFF.

The V gene is TRBV27, the J gene TRBJ1-6, with D perhaps TRBD1 (5 bases). The CDR3 spans 18 residues. From germline, CDR1 is MNHEY and CDR2 SMNVEV (reference sequence). Trimming cost V 2 bases and J 7 bases, with 21 bases left between them. The CDR3 spells CASSLKVGPGFRNSPLHF. Here the CDR3 DNA reads TGTGCCAGCAGTTTAAAGGTTGGCCCAGGGTTTCGAAATTCACCCCTCCACTTT.

This chain uses TRBV7-6 with TRBJ1-4; D might be TRBD1 (5 bases). Germline-derived CDR1 and CDR2 are SGHVS and FNYEAQ. The CDR3 consists of 17 residues. Trimming removed 4 bases at V and 1 base at J, with 16 bases between. The CDR3 is CASSSLAGRVTNEKLFF. The CDR3 DNA follows: TGTGCCAGCAGCTCCTTGGCGGGGCGTGTAACTAATGAAAAACTGTTTTTT.

The chain recombines TRBV21-1 with TRBJ2-7; the listed D gene, TRBD2, was not tested against the DNA. TRBV21-1 is described as a pseudogene. This CDR3 comprises 16 residues. In DNA form, the CDR3 reads TGTGCCAGCAGCAAGCCCGCCCGGGGGGGACCGTACGAGCAGTACTTC. Encoded protein: CASSKPARGGPYEQYF.

The DNA for the CDR3 is TGTGCCAGCAGCCCTCGACAGGGTGGCTACAATGAGCAGTTCTTC. It yields the protein CASSPRQGGYNEQFF. This chain uses TRBV11-1 with TRBJ2-1, with 7 bases fitting TRBD1. Germline assignment: CDR1 SGHAT and CDR2 FQDESV (reference sequence). V lost 5 bases and J lost 3; bases outside the gene matches: 7. CDR3 length equals 15 residues.

The chain recombines TRBV23-1 with TRBJ1-1, with a weak D call TRBD1 (5 bases). TRBV23-1 is an ORF for which the function is uncertain. The ends were cut back, 6 bases at V and 4 bases at J, with 21 bases in the middle. The CDR3 length is 16 residues. CDR3 protein: CASRHSGGEWCTEAFF. The CDR3 DNA reads TGCGCCAGCAGACACTCTGGAGGGGAATGGTGCACTGAAGCTTTCTTT.

The J gene is TRBJ1-3, the V gene TRBV6-5; weak D call: TRBD1 (5 bases). This CDR3 contains 15 residues. Deletions cut 0 bases from V and 3 bases from J, with 9 bases between. Germline V CDR1 and CDR2: MNHEY, SVGAGI. The CDR3 DNA follows: TGTGCCAGCAGTTACTCCCAGGGTTATGGAAACACCATATATTTT. This gives the protein CASSYSQGYGNTIYF.

V is TRBV27 and J is TRBJ2-7, with D perhaps matching TRBD1 (5 bases). The CDR3 loop spans 13 amino acids. CDR1 MNHEY and CDR2 SMNVEV come from the germline V gene (reference sequence). V lost 5 bases and J lost 3, with 11 bases in between. CDR3 sequence: CASSPRGGYEQYF. CDR3 nucleotides: TGTGCCAGCAGTCCTAGGGGCGGCTACGAGCAGTACTTC.

The chain has TRBV30 and TRBJ1-5, with a possible D match to TRBD1 (5 bases). The CDR3 has 14 amino acids. V was pared by 4 bases and J by 3 bases, with 13 bases between. Per germline, CDR1 GTSNPN and CDR2 SVGIG (reference sequence). CDR3 residues: CAWTPDSSNQPQHF. Written as DNA, the CDR3 is TGTGCCTGGACCCCCGACAGTTCCAATCAGCCCCAGCATTTT.

The genes are TRBV7-2 and TRBJ2-5, with TRBD1 as a possible D gene (6 bases). Trimming cost V 8 bases and J 5 bases, with 18 bases left between them. Germline V gene data show CDR1 as SGHTA and CDR2 as FQGNSA. This CDR3 is built from 14 residues. The DNA for the CDR3 is TGTGCCAGCGCTCGATCCCCGCAGGGGGAGACCCAGTACTTC. It yields the protein CASARSPQGETQYF.

V gene TRBV28 combines with J gene TRBJ1-2, with D possibly matching TRBD1 (6 bases). The V end was cut by 10 bases, the J end by 9 bases, with 18 bases between. Germline CDR1 reads MDHEN; CDR2 reads SYDVKM. This CDR3 has 12 amino acids. The CDR3 is CATQGSGNRYTF. The CDR3 DNA reads TGTGCCACCCAGGGGTCAGGGAATCGCTACACCTTC.

The chain combines TRBV5-4 with TRBJ2-1; 9 nucleotides line up with TRBD1. This CDR3 spans 17 amino acids. Germline V CDR1 and CDR2: SGHNT, YYREEE (reference sequence). The trim removed 4 bases at V and 5 bases at J, leaving 13 bases unmatched. CDR3 nucleotide sequence: TGTGCCAGCAGCACCGGACAGGGGAGGAGGGTCAACAATGAGCAGTTCTTC. Translated: CASSTGQGRRVNNEQFF.

V usage is TRBV5-1 and J usage is TRBJ2-5; a possible D gene is TRBD2 (5 bases). Trimming removed 3 bases from V and 11 bases from J, with 8 bases in between. Germline V gives CDR1 SGHRS, CDR2 YFSETQ. This CDR3 has 10 amino acids. In nucleotides, the CDR3 is TGCGCCAGCAGCTACTGCGGGCAGTACTTC. Translation gives CASSYCGQYF.

This clone was counted only a few times. The chain couples TRBV4-1 to TRBJ1-5, with 12 bases aligning to TRBD1. Trimming at V came to 0 bases and at J to 7 bases, leaving 7 bases not matched to a gene. In germline, CDR1 is MGHRA, CDR2 YSYEKL. The CDR3 length is 17 residues. The CDR3 DNA is TGCGCCAGCAGCCAAGACCCGGGACAGGGGGCACGACAGCCCCAGCATTTT. Protein: CASSQDPGQGARQPQHF.